The T cell receptor (beta chain) described here comes from a study of regulatory T cells in long-lasting Graves disease. Study as a whole: New Graves' disease cases had less than 3 months of antithyroid drugs.

Arm-PCR of CDR3 regions with iRepertoire HTBI primers generated TCR beta libraries. TCRdb called the multiplex PCR reads again in MiXCR, with one record for every CDR3 protein. Here the sample spans about 420,000 distinct CDR3 sequences, about 17% being singletons. The time point is: newly diagnosed GD, antithyroid drugs for less than 3 months. From RNA extracted from PBMCs, the TCR library was made. A roughly 8.7-milliliter sample of peripheral blood was drawn into EDTA tubes. The V gene's germline CDR1 is SGHTA and CDR2 FQGTGA. Trimming took 0 bases from V and 5 from J; bases not matched to a gene: 5. The CDR3 extends over 16 amino acids. This same sample was also part of a study on T cells in Graves' hyperthyroidism and ophthalmopathy. From that second work: For Graves' hyperthyroidism to be stable, ophthalmopathy could not progress within 18 months. Using the HTBI primer set, a first-round RT-PCR was run on the TCR CDR3.

The receptor's source is a woman in her late teens or twenties with Graves disease. The rearrangement joins TRBV7-3 to TRBJ2-1; TRBD2 matches 9 bases. The sequencing used peripheral blood mononuclear cells (PBMCs), collected at new diagnosis, from a patient treated with antithyroid drugs. The CDR3 loop reads CASSLTNRLADNEQFF. The CDR3 DNA reads TGTGCCAGCAGCTTAACGAACCGACTAGCGGACAATGAGCAGTTCTTC.